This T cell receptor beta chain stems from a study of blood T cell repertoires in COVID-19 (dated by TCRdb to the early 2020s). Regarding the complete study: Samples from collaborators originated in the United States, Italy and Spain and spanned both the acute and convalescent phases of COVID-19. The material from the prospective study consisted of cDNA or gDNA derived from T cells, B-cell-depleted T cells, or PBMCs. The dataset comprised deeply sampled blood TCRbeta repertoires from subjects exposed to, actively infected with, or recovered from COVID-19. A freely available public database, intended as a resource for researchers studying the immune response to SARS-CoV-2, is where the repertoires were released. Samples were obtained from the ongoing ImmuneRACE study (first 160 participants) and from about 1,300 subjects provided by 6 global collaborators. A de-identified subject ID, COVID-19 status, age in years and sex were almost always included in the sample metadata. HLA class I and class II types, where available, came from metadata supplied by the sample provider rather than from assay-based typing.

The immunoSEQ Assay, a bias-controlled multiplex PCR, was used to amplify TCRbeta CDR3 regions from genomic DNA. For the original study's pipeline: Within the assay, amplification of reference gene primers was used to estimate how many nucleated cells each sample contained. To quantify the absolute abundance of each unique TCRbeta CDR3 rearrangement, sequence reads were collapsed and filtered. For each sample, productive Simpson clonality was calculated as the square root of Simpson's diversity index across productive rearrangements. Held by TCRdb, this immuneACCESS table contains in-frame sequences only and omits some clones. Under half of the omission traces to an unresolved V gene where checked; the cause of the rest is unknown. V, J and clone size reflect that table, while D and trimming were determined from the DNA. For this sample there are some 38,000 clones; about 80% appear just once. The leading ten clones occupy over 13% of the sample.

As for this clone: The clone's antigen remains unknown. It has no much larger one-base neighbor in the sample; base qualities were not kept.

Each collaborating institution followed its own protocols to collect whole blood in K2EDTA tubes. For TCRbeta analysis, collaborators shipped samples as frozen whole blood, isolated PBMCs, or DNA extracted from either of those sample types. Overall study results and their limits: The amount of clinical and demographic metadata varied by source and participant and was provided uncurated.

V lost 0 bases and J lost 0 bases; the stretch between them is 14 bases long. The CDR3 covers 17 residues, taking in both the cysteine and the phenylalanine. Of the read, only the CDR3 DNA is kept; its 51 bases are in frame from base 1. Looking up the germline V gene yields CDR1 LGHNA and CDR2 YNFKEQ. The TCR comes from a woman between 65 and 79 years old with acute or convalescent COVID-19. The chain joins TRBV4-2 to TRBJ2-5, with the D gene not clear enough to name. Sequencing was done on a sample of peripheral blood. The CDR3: CASSQDKRIGYQETQYF. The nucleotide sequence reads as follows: TGTGCCAGCAGCCAAGATAAACGGATCGGGTACCAAGAGACCCAGTACTTC.